The sequence of this TCR beta chain was determined in a study of response to subunit inactivated influenza vaccine. TCRdb re-derived calls from the RT-PCR reads in MiXCR, one entry per CDR3 protein. Seen here are more than 500,000 distinct CDR3 sequences, over 9% observed once, and the top ten hold about 11%. The V gene's germline CDR1 is MNHEY and CDR2 SVGAGI. The CDR3 spans 12 residues. Trimming removed 6 bases from V and 6 bases from J, with 10 bases in between. This clonotype came up a few times. This sample also appeared in a second study, on T cells expressing NK-cell markers. That paper notes: 5'RACE template switching with UMIs produced the TCR beta cDNA.

This receptor was obtained from a man in his forties or fifties who received an inactivated influenza vaccine. Sequences were derived from PBMCs from blood, sampled on the day of vaccination. The V and J genes are TRBV6-5 and TRBJ2-3, with D hard to call. CDR3 protein: CASSQTPDTQYF. In DNA, the CDR3 is TGTGCCAGCAGCCAGACGCCCGATACGCAGTATTTT.